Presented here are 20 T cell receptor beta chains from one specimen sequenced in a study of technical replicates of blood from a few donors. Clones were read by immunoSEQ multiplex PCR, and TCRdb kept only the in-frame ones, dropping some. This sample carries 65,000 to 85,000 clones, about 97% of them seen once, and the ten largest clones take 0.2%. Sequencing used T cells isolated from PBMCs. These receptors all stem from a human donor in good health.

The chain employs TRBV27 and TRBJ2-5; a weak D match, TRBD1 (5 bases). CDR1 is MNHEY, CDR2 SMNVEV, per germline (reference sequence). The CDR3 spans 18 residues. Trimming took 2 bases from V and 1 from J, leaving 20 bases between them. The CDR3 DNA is TGTGCCAGCAGTTTAATTTCCCCCCCCAGGGTCCCCCAAGAGACCCAGTACTTC. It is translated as CASSLISPPRVPQETQYF.

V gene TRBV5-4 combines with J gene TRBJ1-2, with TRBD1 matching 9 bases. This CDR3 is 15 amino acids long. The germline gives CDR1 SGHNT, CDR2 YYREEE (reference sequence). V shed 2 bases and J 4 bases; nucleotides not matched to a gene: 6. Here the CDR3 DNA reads TGTGCCAGCAGCTTATCGACAGGGGGGAGCTATGGCTACACCTTC. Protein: CASSLSTGGSYGYTF.

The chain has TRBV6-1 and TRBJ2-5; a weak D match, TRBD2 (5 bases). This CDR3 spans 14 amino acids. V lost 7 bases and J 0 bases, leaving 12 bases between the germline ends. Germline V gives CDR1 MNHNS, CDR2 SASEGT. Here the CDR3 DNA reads TGTGCCAGCACTAGCCACCCATACCAAGAGACCCAGTACTTC. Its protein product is CASTSHPYQETQYF.

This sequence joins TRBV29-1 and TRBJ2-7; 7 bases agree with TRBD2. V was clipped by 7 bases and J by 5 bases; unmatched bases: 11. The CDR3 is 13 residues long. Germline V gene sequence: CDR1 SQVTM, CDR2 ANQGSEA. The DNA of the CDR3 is TGCAGCGCGGGGAGGGGAGGGGACCACGAGCAGTACTTC. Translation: CSAGRGGDHEQYF.

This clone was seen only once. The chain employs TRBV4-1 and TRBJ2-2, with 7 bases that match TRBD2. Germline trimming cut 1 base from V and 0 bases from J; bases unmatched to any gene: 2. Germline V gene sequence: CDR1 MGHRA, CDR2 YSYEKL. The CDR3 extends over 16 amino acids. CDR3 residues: CASSQVTSANTGELFF. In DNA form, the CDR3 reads TGCGCCAGCAGCCAAGTCACTAGCGCGAACACCGGGGAGCTGTTTTTT.

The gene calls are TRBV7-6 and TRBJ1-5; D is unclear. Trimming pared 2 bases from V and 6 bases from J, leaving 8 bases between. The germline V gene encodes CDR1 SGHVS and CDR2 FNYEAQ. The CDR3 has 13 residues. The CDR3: CASSLSSVQPQHF. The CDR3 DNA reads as TGTGCCAGCAGCTTATCTTCCGTTCAGCCCCAGCATTTT.

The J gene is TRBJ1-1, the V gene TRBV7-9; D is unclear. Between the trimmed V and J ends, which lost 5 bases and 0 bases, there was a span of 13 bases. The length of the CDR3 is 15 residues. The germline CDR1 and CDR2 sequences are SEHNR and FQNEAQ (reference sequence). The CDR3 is CASSEDKFMNTEAFF. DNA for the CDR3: TGTGCCAGCAGCGAAGACAAGTTCATGAACACTGAAGCTTTCTTT.

CDR3 protein: CASSLCVDRIPLYEQYF. CDR3 in DNA: TGTGCCAGCAGTTTATGCGTAGACAGGATCCCTCTCTACGAGCAGTACTTC. The chain combines TRBV28 with TRBJ2-7; TRBD1 is a possible D gene (6 bases). The CDR3 runs 17 residues. CDR1 is MDHEN, CDR2 SYDVKM, per germline. V shed 0 bases and J shed 3 bases, with 18 bases lying between them.

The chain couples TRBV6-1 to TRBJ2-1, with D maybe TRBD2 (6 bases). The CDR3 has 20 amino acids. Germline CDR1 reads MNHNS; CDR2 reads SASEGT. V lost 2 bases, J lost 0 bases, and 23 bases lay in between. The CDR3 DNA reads TGTGCCAGCAGTGAAAGCCCTGCTCCGGGGGACCCGAGCTCCTACAATGAGCAGTTCTTC. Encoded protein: CASSESPAPGDPSSYNEQFF.

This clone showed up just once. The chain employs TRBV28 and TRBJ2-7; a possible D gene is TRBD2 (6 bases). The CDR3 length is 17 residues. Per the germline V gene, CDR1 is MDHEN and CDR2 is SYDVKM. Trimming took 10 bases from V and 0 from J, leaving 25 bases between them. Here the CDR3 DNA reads TGTGCCACGTCCAGGGATACGACTAGGATAAGCTCCTACGAGCAGTACTTC. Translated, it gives CATSRDTTRISSYEQYF.

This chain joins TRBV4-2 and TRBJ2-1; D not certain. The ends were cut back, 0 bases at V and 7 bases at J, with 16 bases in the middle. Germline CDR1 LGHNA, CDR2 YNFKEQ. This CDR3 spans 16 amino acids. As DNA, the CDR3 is TGTGCCAGCAGCCAAGACGTAGTTTCGCGCATTAATGAGCAGTTCTTC. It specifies CASSQDVVSRINEQFF.

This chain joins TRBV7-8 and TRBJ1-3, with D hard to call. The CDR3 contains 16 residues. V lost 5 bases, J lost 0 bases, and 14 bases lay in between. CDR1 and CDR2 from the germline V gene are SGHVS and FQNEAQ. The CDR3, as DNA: TGTGCCAGCAGCACCCGTCTCCCCAGCTCTGGAAACACCATATATTTT. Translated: CASSTRLPSSGNTIYF.

The CDR3 loop reads CASSLFSGIYEQFF. CDR3 coding DNA: TGTGCCAGCAGTTTATTTAGCGGGATCTATGAGCAGTTCTTC. The chain combines TRBV28 with TRBJ2-1; TRBD2 matches 8 bases. This CDR3 comprises 14 residues. The V segment lost 1 base and the J segment 8 bases; nucleotides outside the gene matches: 4. The V gene's germline CDR1 is MDHEN and CDR2 SYDVKM.

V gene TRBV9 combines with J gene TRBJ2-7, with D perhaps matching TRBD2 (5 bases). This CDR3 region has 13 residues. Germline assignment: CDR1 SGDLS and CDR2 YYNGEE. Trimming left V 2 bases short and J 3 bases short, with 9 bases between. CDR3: CASSVAAGYEQYF. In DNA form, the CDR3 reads TGTGCCAGCAGCGTCGCCGCGGGCTACGAGCAGTACTTC.

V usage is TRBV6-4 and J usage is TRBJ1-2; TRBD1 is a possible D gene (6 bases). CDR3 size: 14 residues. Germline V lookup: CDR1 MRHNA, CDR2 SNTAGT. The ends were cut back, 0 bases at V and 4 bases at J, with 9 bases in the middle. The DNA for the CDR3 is TGTGCCAGCAGTGACTCTCTCAGGGGCTATGGCTACACCTTC. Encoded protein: CASSDSLRGYGYTF.

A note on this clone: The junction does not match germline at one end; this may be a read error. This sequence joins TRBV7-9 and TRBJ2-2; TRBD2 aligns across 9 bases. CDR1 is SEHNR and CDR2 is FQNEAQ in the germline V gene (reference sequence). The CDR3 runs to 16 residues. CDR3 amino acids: CASSLGSGRNPGELFF. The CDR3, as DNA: TGTGCCAGCAGCTTAGGCAGCGGGAGGAACCCCGGGGAGCTGTTTTTT.

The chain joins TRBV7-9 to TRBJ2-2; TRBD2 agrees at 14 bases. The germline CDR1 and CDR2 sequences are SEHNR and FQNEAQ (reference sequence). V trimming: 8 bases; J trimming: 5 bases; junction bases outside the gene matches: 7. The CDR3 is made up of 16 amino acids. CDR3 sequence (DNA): TGTGCCAGCGGGGGACTAGCGGGAGCGTGGACCGGGGAGCTGTTTTTT. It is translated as CASGGLAGAWTGELFF.

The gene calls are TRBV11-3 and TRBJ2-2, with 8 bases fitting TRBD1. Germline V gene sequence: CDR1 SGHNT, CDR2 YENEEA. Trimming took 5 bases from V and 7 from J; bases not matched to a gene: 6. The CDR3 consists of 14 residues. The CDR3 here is CASSQDRVHGELFF. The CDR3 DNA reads TGTGCCAGCAGCCAGGACAGGGTGCACGGGGAGCTGTTTTTT. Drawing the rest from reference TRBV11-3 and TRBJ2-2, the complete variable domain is EAGVVQSPRYKIIEKKQPVAFWCNPISGHNTLYWYLQNLGQGPELLIRYENEEAVDDSQLPKDRFSAERLKGVDSTLKIQPAELGDSAVYLCASSQDRVHGELFFGEGSRLTVL.

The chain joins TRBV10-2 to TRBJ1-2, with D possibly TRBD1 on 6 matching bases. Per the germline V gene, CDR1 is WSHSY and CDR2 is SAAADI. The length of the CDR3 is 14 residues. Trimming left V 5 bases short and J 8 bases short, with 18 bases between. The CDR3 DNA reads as TGCGCCAGCAGTAGCGGCAGGGGTTACGGCGGCTACACCTTC. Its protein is CASSSGRGYGGYTF.

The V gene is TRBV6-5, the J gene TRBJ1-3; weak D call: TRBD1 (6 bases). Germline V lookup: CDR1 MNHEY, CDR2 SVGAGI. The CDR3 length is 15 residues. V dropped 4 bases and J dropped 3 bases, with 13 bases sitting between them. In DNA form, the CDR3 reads TGTGCCAGCAGTTCCAGGGGCGGCGGTGGAAACACCATATATTTT. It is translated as CASSSRGGGGNTIYF.